The T cell receptor beta chain under discussion was sequenced for a study of patients and donors after allogeneic stem cell transplantation. MiXCR was run by TCRdb on the RT-PCR reads, yielding one entry per CDR3 protein. The data contain some 30,000 distinct CDR3 sequences, around 40% of them singletons. This sequence was found in a human donor who was either an allogeneic HSCT recipient or a stem cell or donor lymphocyte infusion donor (not recorded which). It is not recorded whose cells these are; they may come from a transplant donor. What was sequenced was blood, either unsorted or a sorted T cell fraction (not recorded which).

The CDR3 reads CASSQAGDRLIGGYTF. CDR3 nucleotides: TGTGCCAGCAGCCAAGCGGGGGACAGGCTCATTGGCGGCTACACCTTC. The chain has TRBV4-2 and TRBJ1-2; 8 positions match TRBD1. The CDR3 length is 16 residues. V trimming: 1 base; J trimming: 8 bases; junction bases outside the gene matches: 12. The germline V gene encodes CDR1 LGHNA and CDR2 YNFKEQ.